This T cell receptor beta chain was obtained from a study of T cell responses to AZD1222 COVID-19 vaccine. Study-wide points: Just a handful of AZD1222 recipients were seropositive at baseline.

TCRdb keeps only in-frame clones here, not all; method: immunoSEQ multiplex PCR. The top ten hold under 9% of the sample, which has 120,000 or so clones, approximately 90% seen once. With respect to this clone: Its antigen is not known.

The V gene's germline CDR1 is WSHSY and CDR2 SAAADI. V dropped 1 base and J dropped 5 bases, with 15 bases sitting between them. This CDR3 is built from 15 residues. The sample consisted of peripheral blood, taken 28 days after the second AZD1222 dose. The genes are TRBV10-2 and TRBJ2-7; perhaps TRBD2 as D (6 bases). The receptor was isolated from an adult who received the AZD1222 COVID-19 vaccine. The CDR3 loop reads CASSEWASDADEQYF. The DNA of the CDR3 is TGCGCCAGCAGTGAGTGGGCTAGCGATGCCGACGAGCAGTACTTC.